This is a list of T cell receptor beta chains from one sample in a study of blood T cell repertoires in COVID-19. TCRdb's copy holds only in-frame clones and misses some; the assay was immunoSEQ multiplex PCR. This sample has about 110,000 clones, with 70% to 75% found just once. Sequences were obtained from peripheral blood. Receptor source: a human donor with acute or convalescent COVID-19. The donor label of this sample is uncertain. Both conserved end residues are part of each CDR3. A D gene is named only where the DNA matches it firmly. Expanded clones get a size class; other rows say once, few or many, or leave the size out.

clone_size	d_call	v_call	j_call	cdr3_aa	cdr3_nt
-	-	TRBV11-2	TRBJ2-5	CASISGVVGQETQYF	TGTGCCAGCATCTCAGGGGTCGTCGGGCAAGAGACCCAGTACTTC
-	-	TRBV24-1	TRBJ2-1	CATRDRAPYNEQFF	TGTGCCACCCGAGACAGAGCGCCCTACAATGAGCAGTTCTTC
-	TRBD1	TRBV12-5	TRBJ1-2	CASGLWSRDSYGYTF	TGTGCTAGTGGTTTGTGGTCGCGGGACAGCTATGGCTACACCTTC
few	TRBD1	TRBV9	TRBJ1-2	CASSAGSDRQNYGYTF	TGTGCCAGCAGCGCCGGTTCGGACAGGCAGAACTATGGCTACACCTTC
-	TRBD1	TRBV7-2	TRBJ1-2	CASSGQGGRNYGYTF	TGTGCCAGCAGCGGTCAGGGGGGCCGCAACTATGGCTACACCTTC
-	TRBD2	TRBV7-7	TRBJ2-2	CASSSFSSGGKNTGELFF	TGTGCCAGCAGCTCTTTTAGTAGCGGGGGGAAGAACACCGGGGAGCTGTTTTTT
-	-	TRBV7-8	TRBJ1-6	CASSRNLVTNNSPLHF	TGTGCCAGCAGCCGGAACTTAGTGACTAATAATTCACCCCTCCACTTT
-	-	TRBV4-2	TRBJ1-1	CASSQGSAGGTEAFF	TGTGCCAGCAGCCAAGGATCGGCGGGGGGCACTGAAGCTTTCTTT
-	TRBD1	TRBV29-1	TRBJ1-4	CSVGQGREKLFF	TGCAGCGTAGGACAGGGCCGAGAAAAACTGTTTTTT
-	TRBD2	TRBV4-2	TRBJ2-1	CASSQDPGLAGELREQFF	TGTGCCAGCAGCCAAGATCCCGGACTAGCGGGGGAGTTGAGGGAGCAGTTCTTC
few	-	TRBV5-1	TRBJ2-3	CASSLTMTTYGTDTQYF	TGCGCCAGCAGCCTTACGATGACAACCTATGGGACAGATACGCAGTATTTT
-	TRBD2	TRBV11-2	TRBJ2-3	CASSSGLVLTDTQYF	TGTGCCAGCAGCTCCGGACTAGTCTTAACAGATACGCAGTATTTT
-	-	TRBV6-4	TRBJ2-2	CASSDSGLTGELFF	TGTGCCAGCAGTGACTCAGGACTAACCGGGGAGCTGTTTTTT
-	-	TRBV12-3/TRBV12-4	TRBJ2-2	CASTHRNTGELFF	TGTGCCAGCACTCATAGAAACACCGGGGAGCTGTTTTTT
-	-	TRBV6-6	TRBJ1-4	CASSYGSARTNEKLFF	TGTGCCAGCAGTTACGGCAGCGCGAGGACTAATGAAAAACTGTTTTTT
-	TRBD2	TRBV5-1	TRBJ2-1	CASSYRLAGVDEQFF	TGCGCCAGCAGCTACCGACTAGCGGGGGTGGATGAGCAGTTCTTC
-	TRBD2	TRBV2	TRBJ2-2	CASNPRGGAVNTGELFF	TGTGCCAGCAATCCGCGGGGGGGGGCGGTGAACACCGGGGAGCTGTTTTTT
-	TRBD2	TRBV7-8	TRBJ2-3	CASSLYSAGDTDTQYF	TGTGCCAGCAGCTTATATTCAGCGGGGGACACAGATACGCAGTATTTT
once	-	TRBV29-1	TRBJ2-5	CSVAPPGIETQYF	TGCAGCGTTGCCCCCCCAGGGATAGAGACCCAGTACTTC
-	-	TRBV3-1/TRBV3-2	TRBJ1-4	CASSQAAATNEKLFF	TGTGCCAGCAGCCAGGCGGCCGCAACTAATGAAAAACTGTTTTTT
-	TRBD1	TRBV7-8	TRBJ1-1	CASGEGTGGEEAFF	TGTGCCAGCGGGGAGGGGACAGGAGGGGAAGAAGCTTTCTTT
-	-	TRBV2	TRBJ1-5	CASSEEQSQPQHF	TGTGCCAGCAGTGAAGAACAGTCCCAGCCCCAGCATTTT
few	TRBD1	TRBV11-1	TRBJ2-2	CASSEGDRRSGELFF	TGTGCCAGCAGCGAAGGGGACAGGAGGTCCGGGGAGCTGTTTTTT
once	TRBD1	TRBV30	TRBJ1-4	CAWSRHGTGGDEKLFF	TGTGCCTGGAGCCGACACGGGACAGGGGGTGATGAAAAACTGTTTTTT
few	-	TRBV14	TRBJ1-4	CASSHSGGQEKLFF	TGTGCCAGCAGCCACTCCGGAGGGCAAGAAAAACTGTTTTTT
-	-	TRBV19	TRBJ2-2	CASSMNPGLNTGELFF	TGTGCCAGTAGTATGAATCCAGGACTGAACACCGGGGAGCTGTTTTTT
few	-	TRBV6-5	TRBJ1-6	CASSYSGQANSPLHF	TGTGCCAGCAGTTACTCCGGCCAGGCTAATTCACCCCTCCACTTT
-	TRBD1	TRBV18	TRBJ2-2	CASSPRDRGAFGELFF	TGTGCCAGCTCACCACGGGACAGGGGTGCTTTCGGGGAGCTGTTTTTT
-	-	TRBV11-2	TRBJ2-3	CASSSPGSTIRTDTQYF	TGTGCCAGCAGCTCACCGGGGTCGACAATCCGCACAGATACGCAGTATTTT
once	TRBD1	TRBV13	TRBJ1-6	CASSLQGALYNSPLHF	TGTGCCAGCAGCTTACAGGGGGCTTTATATAATTCACCCCTCCACTTT
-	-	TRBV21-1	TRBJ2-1	CASSKIWTGGVGYNEQFF	TGTGCCAGCAGCAAAATCTGGACAGGGGGTGTTGGCTACAATGAGCAGTTCTTC
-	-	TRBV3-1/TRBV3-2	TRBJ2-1	CASSLSGRNEQFF	TGTGCCAGCAGCCTCTCAGGGCGGAATGAGCAGTTCTTC
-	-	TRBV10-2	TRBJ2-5	CASSGGGETQYF	TGCGCCAGCAGTGGAGGCGGAGAGACCCAGTACTTC
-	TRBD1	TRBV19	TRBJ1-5	CASSILDRANQPQHF	TGTGCCAGTAGTATCCTGGACAGGGCGAATCAGCCCCAGCATTTT
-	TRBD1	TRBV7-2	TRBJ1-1	CASSPWTGLNTEAFF	TGTGCCAGCAGCCCTTGGACAGGGCTGAACACTGAAGCTTTCTTT
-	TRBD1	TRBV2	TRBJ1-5	CASEVAGGRNQPQHF	TGTGCCAGCGAGGTCGCAGGGGGTCGCAATCAGCCCCAGCATTTT
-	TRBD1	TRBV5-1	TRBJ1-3	CASSGRTGGEKNTIYF	TGCGCCAGCAGCGGAAGGACAGGGGGCGAAAAAAACACCATATATTTT
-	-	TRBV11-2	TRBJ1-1	CASSEEVGGNTEAFF	TGTGCCAGCAGCGAAGAGGTAGGGGGGAACACTGAAGCTTTCTTT
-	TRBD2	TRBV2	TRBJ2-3	CATIAGSNTDTQYF	TGTGCCACAATAGCGGGGTCTAACACAGATACGCAGTATTTT
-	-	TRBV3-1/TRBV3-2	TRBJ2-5	CASSQEKYTGTETQYF	TGTGCCAGCAGCCAAGAGAAGTATACAGGGACCGAGACCCAGTACTTC
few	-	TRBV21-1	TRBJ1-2	CASEAPTGERYGYTF	TGTGCCAGCGAGGCCCCGACAGGGGAAAGGTATGGCTACACCTTC
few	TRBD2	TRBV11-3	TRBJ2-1	CASSLGAGSYNEQFF	TGTGCCAGCAGCTTAGGAGCGGGGTCCTACAATGAGCAGTTCTTC
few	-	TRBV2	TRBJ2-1	CASRDFGGTINEQFF	TGTGCCAGCAGGGACTTCGGGGGAACCATCAATGAGCAGTTCTTC
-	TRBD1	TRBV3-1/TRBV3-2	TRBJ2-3	CASSRTGHPIDTQYF	TGTGCCAGCAGCCGGACAGGGCATCCTATAGATACGCAGTATTTT
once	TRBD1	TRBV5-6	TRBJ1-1	CASSNTLTGGRTEAFF	TGTGCCAGCAGCAATACCCTAACAGGGGGCAGGACTGAAGCTTTCTTT
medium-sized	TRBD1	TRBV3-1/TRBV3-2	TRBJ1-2	CASSPIQGSYGYTF	TGTGCCAGCAGCCCAATACAGGGGAGCTATGGCTACACCTTC
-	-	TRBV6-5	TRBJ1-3	CASSYTRSHSGNTIYF	TGTGCCAGCAGTTACACCCGGTCGCACTCTGGAAACACCATATATTTT
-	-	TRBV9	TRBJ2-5	CASSVGSGRETQYF	TGTGCCAGCAGCGTAGGGTCAGGGCGGGAGACCCAGTACTTC
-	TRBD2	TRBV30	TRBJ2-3	CAWSGTGLAGGRQYF	TGTGCCTGGTCCGGTACTGGGCTAGCGGGGGGCCGGCAGTATTTT